This TCR beta chain was captured in a study of PD-L1 blockade in urothelial cancer. In this sample, this clone turned up a few times. This sample's time point: pretreatment peripheral blood. Germline V gene lookup returns CDR1 GTSNPN and CDR2 SVGIG (reference sequence). This CDR3 has 14 residues. Produced via immunoSEQ multiplex PCR; TCRdb's table is partial and in-frame only. The sample has 85,000 to 90,000 clones, around 90% seen once. The chain is built from TRBV30 and TRBJ1-2; tentatively, D is TRBD1 (6 bases). The input for sequencing was PBMCs, taken around atezolizumab (anti-PD-L1) treatment. The clonotype comes from a woman aged 80 or over with urothelial cancer. The CDR3: CAHYGRQGWRGYTF. The CDR3 nucleotides are TGTGCTCACTACGGGAGGCAGGGGTGGAGGGGCTACACCTTC.